Listed here is a single T cell receptor (beta chain). The antigen is undetermined. This record comes from a study of T-cell reconstitution after alpha-beta-depleted transplantation in children. Study results and caveats: Reportedly, alpha-beta T cells present about two months post-transplant originated from several hundred expanded clones of graft origin. High day-60 TCRbeta diversity in some patients came from surviving recipient T cells and thymic progenitors. A year post-transplant, T-cell counts and diversity derived mostly from newly produced T cells.

Unique molecular identifiers tagged the TCRbeta library. TCRdb analysed the PCR reads with MiXCR anew, one entry per CDR3 protein. The top ten clones hold under 45% of a sample with 500,000 to 750,000 distinct CDR3 sequences, 25% to 30% of them seen once. In germline, CDR1 is ENHRY, CDR2 SYGVKD. The CDR3 contains 16 residues. Trimming stripped 6 bases from V and 0 bases from J, with 16 bases between. This chain uses TRBV10-3 with TRBJ2-3, with D possibly TRBD1 on 5 matching bases. The material was PBMCs, obtained before TCRalphabeta/CD19-depleted stem cell transplant. The receptor's source is a boy younger than two with Wiskott-Aldrich syndrome, due to receive a stem cell transplant. The CDR3 DNA is TGTGCCATCAGCAAAGGTGGGGCCCGAAGCACAGATACGCAGTATTTT. This translates into CAISKGGARSTDTQYF.